This TCR beta chain comes out of a study of response to subunit inactivated influenza vaccine. Study outcomes and limitations: Each seasonal influenza vaccination, the authors suggested, recruits few new T cells.

The V end lost 0 bases, the J end lost 7 bases, and 13 bases lay between the germline ends. The V gene's germline CDR1 is SGHRS and CDR2 YFSETQ. This CDR3 has 14 amino acids. A single record per CDR3 protein comes from TCRdb applying MiXCR to the RT-PCR reads. In the table there are fewer than 750,000 distinct CDR3 sequences, 14% of which are singletons. On this clonotype itself: Its matching antigen is unknown.

The chain links TRBV5-1 to TRBJ1-1; the D gene is possibly TRBD1 (6 bases). The clonotype comes from a man between 45 and 60 years old who received an inactivated influenza vaccine. The sequencing here drew on PBMCs from blood, taken about 11 days after vaccination. The CDR3 sequence: CASSLVQGLGEAFF. DNA of the CDR3: TGCGCCAGCAGCTTGGTGCAGGGGCTCGGTGAAGCTTTCTTT.